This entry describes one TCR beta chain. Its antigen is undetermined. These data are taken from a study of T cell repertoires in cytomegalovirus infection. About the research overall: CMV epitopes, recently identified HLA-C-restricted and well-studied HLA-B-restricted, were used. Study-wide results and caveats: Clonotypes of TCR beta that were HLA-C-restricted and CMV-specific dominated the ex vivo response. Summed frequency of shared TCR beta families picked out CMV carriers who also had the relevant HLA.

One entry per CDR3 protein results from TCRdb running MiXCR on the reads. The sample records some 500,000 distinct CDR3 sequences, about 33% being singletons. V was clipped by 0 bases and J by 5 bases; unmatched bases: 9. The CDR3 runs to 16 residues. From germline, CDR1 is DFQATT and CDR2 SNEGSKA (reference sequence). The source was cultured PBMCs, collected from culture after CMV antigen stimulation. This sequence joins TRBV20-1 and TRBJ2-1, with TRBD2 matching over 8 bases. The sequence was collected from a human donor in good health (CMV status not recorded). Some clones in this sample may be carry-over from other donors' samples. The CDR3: CSARDGSSGQNNEQFF. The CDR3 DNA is TGCAGTGCTAGAGATGGCTCTAGCGGGCAAAACAATGAGCAGTTCTTC.